The 9 T cell receptor beta chains in this list originate from one sample, sequenced in a study of blood T cell repertoires in COVID-19. Clones were read by immunoSEQ multiplex PCR, and TCRdb kept only the in-frame ones, dropping some. The sample has fewer than 500,000 clones, roughly nine tenths seen once; the top ten hold nearly 2%. Specimen: PBMCs or T cells enriched from blood (not recorded which). The receptor source for this set is a woman aged 18 to 35 with acute COVID-19.

The J gene is TRBJ1-2, the V gene TRBV9; 9 bases map to TRBD1. Germline V gene sequence: CDR1 SGDLS, CDR2 YYNGEE. This CDR3 spans 17 amino acids. The V segment lost 0 bases and the J segment 8 bases; nucleotides outside the gene matches: 14. CDR3 DNA: TGTGCCAGCAGCGTAGCTTCCGGGACAGGGTTAGTGGGCGGCTACACCTTC. Translation gives CASSVASGTGLVGGYTF. Based on the CDR3 plus reference TRBV9 and TRBJ1-2, the full variable domain is DSGVTQTPKHLITATGQRVTLRCSPRSGDLSVYWYQQSLDQGLQFLIQYYNGEERAKGNILERFSAQQFPDLHSELNLSSLELGDSALYFCASSVASGTGLVGGYTFGSGTRLTVV.

The rearrangement joins TRBV2 to TRBJ1-1; D is undetermined. V was clipped by 2 bases and J by 1 base, with 5 bases between them. Germline CDR1 is SNHLY and CDR2 is FYNNEI. This CDR3 has 13 amino acids. The CDR3 bases are TGTGCCAGCAGTGAAAACAGGAACACTGAAGCTTTCTTT. It specifies CASSENRNTEAFF.

The chain joins TRBV5-1 to TRBJ2-6; 7 bases fit TRBD1. The germline V gene encodes CDR1 SGHRS and CDR2 YFSETQ. CDR3 length equals 15 residues. With V trimmed by 4 bases and J by 0 bases, 1 base remained unmatched. CDR3 loop: CASSGTDSGANVLTF. The CDR3 DNA follows: TGCGCCAGCAGCGGGACAGACTCTGGGGCCAACGTCCTGACTTTC.

The gene calls are TRBV7-2 and TRBJ1-2; D uncertain. Germline CDR1 is SGHTA and CDR2 is FQGNSA. Trimming removed 0 bases from V and 2 bases from J, with 7 bases in between. This CDR3 contains 14 residues. The CDR3 coding sequence is TGTGCCAGCAGCTTAGCCTGGGAGAACTATGGCTACACCTTC. Translated: CASSLAWENYGYTF.

CDR3 residues: CASSLETSGSYEQYF. The CDR3 region has the DNA TGTGCCAGCAGCTTGGAAACTAGCGGGAGTTACGAGCAGTACTTC. The genes are TRBV5-4 and TRBJ2-7; 11 nucleotides align to TRBD2. The CDR3 has 15 residues. Trimming removed 0 bases from V and 4 bases from J; junction bases left unmatched: 3. Looked up from germline, CDR1 is SGHNT and CDR2 is YYREEE (reference sequence). The whole variable domain, filled in from reference TRBV5-4 and TRBJ2-7, reads ETGVTQSPTHLIKTRGQQVTLRCSSQSGHNTVSWYQQALGQGPQFIFQYYREEENGRGNFPPRFSGLQFPNYSSELNVNALELDDSALYLCASSLETSGSYEQYFGPGTRLTVT.

V is TRBV4-1 and J is TRBJ2-7; possibly TRBD1 for D (5 bases). The CDR3 sequence is 14 residues long. Looked up from germline, CDR1 is MGHRA and CDR2 is YSYEKL. Trimming took 0 bases from V and 4 from J, leaving 10 bases between them. The CDR3 coding sequence is TGCGCCAGCAGCCAAGATAAGAAGGGGTACGAGCAGTACTTC. Its translation: CASSQDKKGYEQYF.

The J gene is TRBJ2-3, the V gene TRBV7-2, with 7 bases matching TRBD2. The V gene's germline CDR1 is SGHTA and CDR2 FQGNSA. There are 16 residues in the CDR3. V was clipped by 2 bases and J by 4 bases; unmatched bases: 9. CDR3 nucleotide sequence: TGTGCCAGCAGCTTAATGGCGGGAGTAGGCGCAGATACGCAGTATTTT. It specifies CASSLMAGVGADTQYF. Full variable domain (rest looked up from reference TRBV7-2 and TRBJ2-3): GAGVSQSPSNKVTEKGKDVELRCDPISGHTALYWYRQSLGQGLEFLIYFQGNSAPDKSGLPSDRFSAERTGGSVSTLTIQRTQQEDSAVYLCASSLMAGVGADTQYFGPGTRLTVL.

This clone showed up just a few times. V is TRBV14 and J is TRBJ1-1; a possible D gene is TRBD1 (6 bases). This CDR3 is 12 amino acids long. The ends were cut back, 4 bases at V and 9 bases at J, with 12 bases in the middle. The germline V gene has CDR1 SGHDN and CDR2 FVKESK. In DNA form, the CDR3 reads TGTGCCAGCAGCCGAACGCAGGGGAAAGCTTTCTTT. As protein: CASSRTQGKAFF.

This clone was observed once. V is TRBV6-2 or TRBV6-3 and J is TRBJ2-7, with D perhaps TRBD1 (6 bases). V lost 2 bases to trimming and J lost 0 bases, with 14 bases between them. Germline V CDR1 and CDR2: MNHEY, SVGEGT. CDR3 length equals 16 residues. CDR3: CASSYGRTDLSYEQYF. For the CDR3, the DNA is TGTGCCAGCAGTTACGGCCGGACAGACCTCTCCTACGAGCAGTACTTC.